One and the same sample provided the 27 T cell receptor beta chains below, sequenced in a study of T cells in severe cutaneous drug reactions. The iRepertoire multiplex PCR system with TCR subtype-specific primers built both bulk and single-cell libraries. Each CDR3 protein gets one entry in TCRdb, which reprocessed the multiplex PCR reads and gives no DNA. The table lists around 8,000 distinct CDR3 sequences. The patients sequenced had a carbamazepine-induced Stevens-Johnson syndrome or toxic epidermal necrolysis reaction. The sequenced sample consisted of cells from a skin blister. The receptors stem from a human donor with a severe cutaneous adverse drug reaction.

This chain joins TRBV28 and TRBJ1-1; TCRdb reports TRBD1, a call that lacks DNA to check it against. The CDR3 spans 13 residues. Germline CDR1 is MDHEN and CDR2 is SYDVKM. The CDR3 sequence: CASKDIEDTEAFF.

CDR3 in amino acids: CASSYSLGGELFF. The chain is built from TRBV6-2 or TRBV6-3 and TRBJ2-2. The germline CDR1 and CDR2 sequences are MNHEY and SVGEGT. The CDR3 runs to 13 residues.

This chain uses TRBV6-5 with TRBJ2-3; TCRdb proposes TRBD1, but this gene call is untestable without DNA. The CDR3 consists of 15 residues. Germline V CDR1 and CDR2: MNHEY, SVGAGI. Here the CDR3 reads CASRPGTGWTDTQYF.

The chain joins TRBV4-1 to TRBJ2-2; TCRdb outputs TRBD1, but without DNA this stays unchecked. Germline CDR1 reads MGHRA; CDR2 reads YSYEKL. CDR3 size: 18 residues. Here the CDR3 reads CASSQDPTGGSKSGELFF.

The chain uses TRBV28 and TRBJ1-5. This CDR3 has 13 amino acids. CDR1 and CDR2 from the germline V gene are MDHEN and SYDVKM. The CDR3 sequence is CASSLMTYQPQHF.

The chain is built from TRBV9 and TRBJ2-2; checking the TCRdb D call of TRBD2 is not possible without DNA. The CDR3 contains 17 residues. CDR1 and CDR2 from the germline V gene are SGDLS and YYNGEE. CDR3 sequence reads: CASSLGTSGRARGELFF.

The J gene is TRBJ2-7, the V gene TRBV20-1; TCRdb lists TRBD2, though no DNA is available to test this call. Germline lookup yields CDR1 DFQATT and CDR2 SNEGSKA (reference sequence). The CDR3 totals 14 residues. The chain's CDR3 is CSAGGPSGRDEQYF.

The chain uses TRBV18 and TRBJ2-7. Germline CDR1 and CDR2: KGHSH and LQKENI. The CDR3 contains 15 residues. Here the CDR3 reads CASSPQGVLSYEQYF.

The V and J genes are TRBV27 and TRBJ2-7; TCRdb designates TRBD2, a call that cannot be tested without DNA. Germline V lookup: CDR1 MNHEY, CDR2 SMNVEV (reference sequence). CDR3 size: 15 residues. The chain's CDR3 is CASSWSLAGDYEQYF.

This chain connects TRBV29-1 to TRBJ2-1. Germline V gene lookup returns CDR1 SQVTM and CDR2 ANQGSEA. The CDR3 contains 11 residues. This CDR3 is CSVEPIGEQFF.

The rearrangement joins TRBV4-3 to TRBJ2-5; TCRdb indicates TRBD2, and absent DNA this call remains unverified. This CDR3 contains 17 residues. The V gene's germline CDR1 is LGHNA and CDR2 YSLEER. The chain's CDR3 is CASSQDTSGSVSETQYF.

The chain joins TRBV4-1 to TRBJ2-1; TCRdb designates TRBD1, a call that cannot be tested without DNA. The CDR3 contains 13 residues. Per the germline V gene, CDR1 is MGHRA and CDR2 is YSYEKL. The CDR3 is CASRGPSNDEQFF.

The V call is TRBV2, the J call TRBJ1-5; the D call of TRBD1 rests on TCRdb alone, since no DNA is present to check it. Germline V gene lookup returns CDR1 SNHLY and CDR2 FYNNEI. The CDR3 length is 15 residues. CDR3 amino acids: CASRLRTGPGQPQHF.

This clonotype registers medium-sized (0.01 to 0.1%) by frequency. This chain connects TRBV7-8 to TRBJ2-1. The germline CDR1 and CDR2 sequences are SGHVS and FQNEAQ. CDR3 size: 13 residues. This CDR3 reads CASSPIHVNEQFF.

The chain joins TRBV12-3 or TRBV12-4 to TRBJ2-1; the TCRdb D gene call, TRBD1, has no DNA to confirm it. The length of the CDR3 is 16 residues. The CDR3 reads CASSLRGGTLYNEQFF.

The rearrangement links TRBV7-8 to TRBJ2-2. CDR1 and CDR2 from the germline V gene are SGHVS and FQNEAQ. The CDR3 covers 14 residues. CDR3 in amino acids: CASSPDGNTGELFF.

The CDR3 loop is CASSLSGGQRYEQYF. The gene calls are TRBV27 and TRBJ2-7; TCRdb reports TRBD1, a call that lacks DNA to check it against. Germline CDR1 reads MNHEY; CDR2 reads SMNVEV (reference sequence). This CDR3 has 15 amino acids.

The genes are TRBV7-6 and TRBJ2-1; TCRdb returns TRBD2, unconfirmable since there is no DNA. CDR3 size: 14 residues. The germline gives CDR1 SGHVS, CDR2 FNYEAQ. The CDR3 sequence is CASSLVGGNSEQFF. Together with reference TRBV7-6 and TRBJ2-1, the CDR3 gives the full variable domain: GAGVSQSPRYKVTKRGQDVALRCDPISGHVSLYWYRQALGQGPEFLTYFNYEAQQDKSGLPNDRFSAERPEGSISTLTIQRTEQRDSAMYRCASSLVGGNSEQFFGPGTRLTVL.

The chain recombines TRBV20-1 with TRBJ2-3; TCRdb designates TRBD1, a call that cannot be tested without DNA. Germline CDR1 is DFQATT and CDR2 is SNEGSKA (reference sequence). The CDR3 loop spans 15 amino acids. CDR3 residues: CSARDIQAGTDTQYF.

V is TRBV12-3 or TRBV12-4 and J is TRBJ1-5. The CDR3 runs to 13 residues. The chain's CDR3 is CASSLGWNQPQHF.

The chain links TRBV11-2 to TRBJ1-6. The CDR3 spans 13 residues. Germline V gene data show CDR1 as SGHAT and CDR2 as FQNNGV. CDR3 region: CASSLDLGSPLHF.

The chain uses TRBV12-3 or TRBV12-4 and TRBJ2-5. The CDR3 is made up of 15 amino acids. The CDR3: CASSLLGGVRETQYF.

The rearrangement uses TRBV13 and TRBJ2-5; the D call from TCRdb, TRBD2, cannot be confirmed without DNA. Germline CDR1 reads PRHDT; CDR2 reads FYEKMQ (reference sequence). The CDR3 is 16 amino acids. CDR3 loop: CASSSVGGGSRETQYF.

The chain uses TRBV6-6 and TRBJ2-1; TCRdb outputs TRBD1, but without DNA this stays unchecked. This CDR3 has 15 amino acids. Germline V CDR1 and CDR2: MNHNY, SVGAGI (reference sequence). The CDR3 sequence: CASRDSSGTYNEQFF.

The V and J genes are TRBV27 and TRBJ2-7; TCRdb returns TRBD2, unconfirmable since there is no DNA. Germline assignment: CDR1 MNHEY and CDR2 SMNVEV (reference sequence). The CDR3 contains 17 residues. The CDR3 sequence: CASSSRTSGASYYEQYF.

The genes are TRBV4-1 and TRBJ2-1; lacking DNA, the TRBD2 call made by TCRdb goes unchecked. The CDR3 loop spans 16 amino acids. The V gene's germline CDR1 is MGHRA and CDR2 YSYEKL. CDR3 sequence reads: CASTQAGGRILDEQFF.

This chain connects TRBV28 to TRBJ2-2. From germline, CDR1 is MDHEN and CDR2 SYDVKM. The CDR3 is made up of 13 amino acids. The CDR3 sequence is CWVWLAITGELFF.